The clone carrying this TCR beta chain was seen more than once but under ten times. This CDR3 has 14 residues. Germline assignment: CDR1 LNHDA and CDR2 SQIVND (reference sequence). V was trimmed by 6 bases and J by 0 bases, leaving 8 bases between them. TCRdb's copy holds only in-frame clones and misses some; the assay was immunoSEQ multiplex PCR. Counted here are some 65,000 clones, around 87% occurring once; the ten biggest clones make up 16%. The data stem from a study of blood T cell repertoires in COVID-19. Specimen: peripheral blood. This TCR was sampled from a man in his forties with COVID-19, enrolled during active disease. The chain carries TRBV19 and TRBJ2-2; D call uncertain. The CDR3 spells CASSRGSNTGELFF. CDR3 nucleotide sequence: TGTGCCAGTAGCCGCGGTTCGAACACCGGGGAGCTGTTTTTT. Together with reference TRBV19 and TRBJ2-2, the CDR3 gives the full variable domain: DGGITQSPKYLFRKEGQNVTLSCEQNLNHDAMYWYRQDPGQGLRLIYYSQIVNDFQKGDIAEGYSVSREKKESFPLTVTSAQKNPTAFYLCASSRGSNTGELFFGEGSRLTVL.